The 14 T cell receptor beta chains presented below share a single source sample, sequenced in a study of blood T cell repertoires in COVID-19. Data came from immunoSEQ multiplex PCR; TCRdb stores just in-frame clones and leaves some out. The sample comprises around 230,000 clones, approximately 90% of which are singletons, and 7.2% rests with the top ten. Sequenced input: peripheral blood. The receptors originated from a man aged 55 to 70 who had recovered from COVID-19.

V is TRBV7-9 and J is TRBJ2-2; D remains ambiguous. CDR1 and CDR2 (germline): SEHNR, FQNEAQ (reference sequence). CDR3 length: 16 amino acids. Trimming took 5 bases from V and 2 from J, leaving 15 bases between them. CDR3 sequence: CASSPALGPNTGELFF. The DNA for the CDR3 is TGTGCCAGCAGCCCGGCGCTAGGCCCAAACACCGGGGAGCTGTTTTTT.

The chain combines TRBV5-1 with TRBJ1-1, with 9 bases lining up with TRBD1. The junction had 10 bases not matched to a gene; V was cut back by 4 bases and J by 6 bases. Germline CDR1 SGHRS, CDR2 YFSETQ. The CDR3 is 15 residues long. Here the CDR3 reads CASSGTGTGRSEAFF. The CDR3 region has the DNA TGCGCCAGCAGCGGGACCGGGACAGGGCGATCTGAAGCTTTCTTT.

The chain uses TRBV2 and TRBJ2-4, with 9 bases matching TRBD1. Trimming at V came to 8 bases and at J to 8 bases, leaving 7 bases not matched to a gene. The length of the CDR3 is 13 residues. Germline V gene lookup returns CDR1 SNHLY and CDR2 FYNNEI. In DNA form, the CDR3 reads TGTGCCAGCTGCATGGACAGGGGTGACATTCAGTACTTC. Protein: CASCMDRGDIQYF.

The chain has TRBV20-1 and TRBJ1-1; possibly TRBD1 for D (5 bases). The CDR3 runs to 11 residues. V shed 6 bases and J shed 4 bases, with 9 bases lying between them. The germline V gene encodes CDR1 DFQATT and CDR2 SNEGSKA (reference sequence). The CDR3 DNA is TGCAGTGCGCCGACAGTCACTGAAGCTTTCTTT. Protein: CSAPTVTEAFF.

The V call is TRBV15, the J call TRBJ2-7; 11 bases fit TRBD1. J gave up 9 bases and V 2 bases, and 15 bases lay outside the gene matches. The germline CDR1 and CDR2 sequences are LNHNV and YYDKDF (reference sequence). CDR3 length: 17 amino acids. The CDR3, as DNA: TGTGCCACCAGCAGACTCCCCACCGGGACAGGGGGGAGTGTGCAGTACTTC. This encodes CATSRLPTGTGGSVQYF.

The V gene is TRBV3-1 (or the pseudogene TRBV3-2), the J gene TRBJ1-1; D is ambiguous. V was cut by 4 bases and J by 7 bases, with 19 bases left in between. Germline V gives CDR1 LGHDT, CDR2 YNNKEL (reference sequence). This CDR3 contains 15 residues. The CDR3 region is CASSLELTVGSEAFF. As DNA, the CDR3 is TGTGCCAGCAGCCTCGAACTCACAGTGGGTAGTGAAGCTTTCTTT.

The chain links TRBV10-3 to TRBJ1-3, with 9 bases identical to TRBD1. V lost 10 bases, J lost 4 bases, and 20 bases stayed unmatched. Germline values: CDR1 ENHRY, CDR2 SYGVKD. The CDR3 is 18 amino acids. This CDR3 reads CATQVPGQGLLGGNTIYF. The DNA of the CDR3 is TGTGCCACCCAAGTACCGGGACAGGGTCTTTTAGGGGGAAACACCATATATTTT.

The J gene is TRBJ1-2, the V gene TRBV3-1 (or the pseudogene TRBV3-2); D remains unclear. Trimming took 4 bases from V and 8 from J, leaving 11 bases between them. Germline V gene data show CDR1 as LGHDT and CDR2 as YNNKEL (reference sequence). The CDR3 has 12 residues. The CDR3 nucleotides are TGTGCCAGCAGCCCCCTAGACGGGGGCTACACCTTC. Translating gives CASSPLDGGYTF.

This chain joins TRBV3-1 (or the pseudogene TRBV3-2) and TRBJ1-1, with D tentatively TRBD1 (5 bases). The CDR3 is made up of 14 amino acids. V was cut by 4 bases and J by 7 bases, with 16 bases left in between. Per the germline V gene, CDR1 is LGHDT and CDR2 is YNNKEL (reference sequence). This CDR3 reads CASSPPGLYFEAFF. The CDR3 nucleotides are TGTGCCAGCAGCCCCCCGGGACTGTACTTTGAAGCTTTCTTT.

The CDR3 sequence: CASEGAKTQYF. The CDR3 DNA sequence: TGTGCCAGCGAGGGGGCGAAGACCCAGTACTTC. This sequence joins TRBV6-5 and TRBJ2-5, with 7 bases matching TRBD1. This CDR3 is built from 11 residues. Germline assignment: CDR1 MNHEY and CDR2 SVGAGI. V was clipped by 8 bases and J by 6 bases; unmatched bases: 3.

In DNA form, the CDR3 reads TGTGCCAGCAGCAAAGAATCCAGGAATCAGCCCCAGCATTTT. It specifies CASSKESRNQPQHF. The chain links TRBV21-1 to TRBJ1-5; the table assigns TRBD1, which was not confirmed against the DNA. TRBV21-1 is an annotated pseudogene. The CDR3 is 14 amino acids.

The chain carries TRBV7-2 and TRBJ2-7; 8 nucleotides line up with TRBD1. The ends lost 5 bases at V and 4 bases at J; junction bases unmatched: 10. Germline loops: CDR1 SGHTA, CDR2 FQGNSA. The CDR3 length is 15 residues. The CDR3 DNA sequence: TGTGCCAGCAGCGCCGACAGGGGAACTTGGTACGAGCAGTACTTC. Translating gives CASSADRGTWYEQYF.

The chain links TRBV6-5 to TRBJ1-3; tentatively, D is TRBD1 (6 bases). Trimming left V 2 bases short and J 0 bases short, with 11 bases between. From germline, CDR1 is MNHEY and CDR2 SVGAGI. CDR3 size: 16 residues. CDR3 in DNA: TGTGCCAGCAGTTACGGTCAGGGGAGCTCTGGAAACACCATATATTTT. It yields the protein CASSYGQGSSGNTIYF.

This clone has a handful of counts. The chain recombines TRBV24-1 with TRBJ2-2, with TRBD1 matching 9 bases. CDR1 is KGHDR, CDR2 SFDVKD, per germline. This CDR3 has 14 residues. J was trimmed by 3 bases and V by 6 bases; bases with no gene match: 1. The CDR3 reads CATSWTGDTGELFF. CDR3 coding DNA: TGTGCCACCAGTTGGACAGGGGACACCGGGGAGCTGTTTTTT.